This T cell receptor (beta chain) emerged from a study of shared clonotypes between healthy human individuals. CDR3 size: 12 residues. Germline CDR1 MDHEN, CDR2 SYDVKM. V was cut by 7 bases and J by 7 bases, with 13 bases left in between. Sequencing was performed with immunoSEQ multiplex PCR; in TCRdb, only in-frame clones are kept and a portion is missing. The sample holds 2 million to 2.5 million clones, 80% to 95% seen once. This clone was counted a few times. This receptor was identified in a man younger than 35 in good health. Some clones in this sample may be carry-over from other donors' samples. Sequenced input: naive CD4+ T cells from PBMCs. Noted subset: CD45RA+ positively selected. The chain uses TRBV28 and TRBJ1-2; D gene uncertain. CDR3 in amino acids: CASNLGRAGYTF. CDR3 DNA: TGTGCCAGCAACCTCGGGCGGGCTGGCTACACCTTC.